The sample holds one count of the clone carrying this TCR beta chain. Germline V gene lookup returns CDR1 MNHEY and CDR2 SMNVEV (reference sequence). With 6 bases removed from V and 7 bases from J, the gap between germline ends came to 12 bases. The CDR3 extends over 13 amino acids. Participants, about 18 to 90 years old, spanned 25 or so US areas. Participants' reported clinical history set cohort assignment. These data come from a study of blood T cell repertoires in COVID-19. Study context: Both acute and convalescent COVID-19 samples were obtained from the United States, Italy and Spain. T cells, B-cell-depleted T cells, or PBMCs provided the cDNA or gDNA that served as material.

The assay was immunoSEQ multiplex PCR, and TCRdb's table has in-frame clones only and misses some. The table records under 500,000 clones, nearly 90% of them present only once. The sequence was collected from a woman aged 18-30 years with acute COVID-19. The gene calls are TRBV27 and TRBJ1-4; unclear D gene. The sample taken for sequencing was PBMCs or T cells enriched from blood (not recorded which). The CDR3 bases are TGTGCCAGCAGGAGGGATATTGGTGAAAAACTGTTTTTT. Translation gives CASRRDIGEKLFF.